These 3 T cell receptor beta chains share one sample of origin, sequenced in a study of T cell responses to AZD1222 COVID-19 vaccine. Measured with immunoSEQ multiplex PCR; TCRdb has only the in-frame clones, and not every one. The sample shows about 56,000 clones, about 90% of them seen only once. The input for sequencing was peripheral blood, taken on day 0 of AZD1222 vaccination. These receptors all come from an adult in good health.

Note on this clone: One end of the junction does not line up with germline, which may come from a read error. This sequence joins TRBV7-7 and TRBJ2-5; a possible D gene is TRBD2 (6 bases). Looked up from germline, CDR1 is SSHAT and CDR2 is FNYEAQ (reference sequence). CDR3 size: 15 residues. The CDR3 DNA follows: TGTGCTAGCAGCTTAGGGCAGGGACTGCGAGAGACCCAGTACTTC. This codes for CASSLGQGLRETQYF.

The chain employs TRBV4-1 and TRBJ2-4, with D uncertain. V lost 1 base to trimming and J lost 2 bases, with 6 bases between them. Germline CDR1 is MGHRA and CDR2 is YSYEKL. The CDR3 has 14 amino acids. DNA of the CDR3: TGCGCCAGCAGCCAAGCACAGACCAAAAACATTCAGTACTTC. Protein sequence: CASSQAQTKNIQYF.

The chain employs TRBV20-1 and TRBJ2-7; the match to TRBD2 covers 7 bases. The CDR3 loop spans 10 amino acids. Germline V CDR1 and CDR2: DFQATT, SNEGSKA (reference sequence). The trim removed 5 bases at V and 6 bases at J, leaving 1 base unmatched. CDR3 amino acids: CSARGSEQYF. The CDR3 DNA reads as TGCAGTGCTCGCGGGAGCGAGCAGTACTTC.